This passage covers 5 T cell receptor beta chains from one sample sequenced in a study of T cells after posttransplantation cyclophosphamide. The protocol was immunoSEQ multiplex PCR, while the TCRdb copy is restricted to in-frame clones and leaves out a portion. The sample has 9,800 or so clones; about 90% are singletons. Control samples came 1 year after myeloablative marrow transplants with methotrexate plus calcineurin inhibitor. The sample in question was PBMCs, obtained almost 450 days after allogeneic stem cell transplant with calcineurin inhibitor and methotrexate. Receptors originate from a male patient aged 50 to 59 who received an allogeneic stem cell transplant from an unrelated donor, was CMV-positive, and had chronic GVHD only. The graft donor may be the source of some T cells.

V is TRBV6-5 and J is TRBJ1-3; TRBD1 might be the D (5 bases). Trimming stripped 5 bases from V and 3 bases from J, with 14 bases between. The CDR3 covers 15 residues. Germline V CDR1 and CDR2: MNHEY, SVGAGI. Here the CDR3 reads CASSATQGVGNTIYF. CDR3 bases: TGTGCCAGCAGTGCGACTCAGGGTGTTGGAAACACCATATATTTT.

The CDR3 is CASSSRGNTEAFF. The DNA of the CDR3 is TGTGCCAGCAGCTCCAGAGGGAACACTGAAGCTTTCTTT. The V and J genes are TRBV5-4 and TRBJ1-1; D gene uncertain. The CDR3 is made up of 13 amino acids. The germline V gene encodes CDR1 SGHNT and CDR2 YYREEE (reference sequence). V lost 3 bases and J lost 1, with 7 bases in between. Supplemented by reference TRBV5-4 and TRBJ1-1, the full variable domain reads ETGVTQSPTHLIKTRGQQVTLRCSSQSGHNTVSWYQQALGQGPQFIFQYYREEENGRGNFPPRFSGLQFPNYSSELNVNALELDDSALYLCASSSRGNTEAFFGQGTRLTVV.

This sequence joins TRBV6-6 and TRBJ1-6; no definite D call. The CDR3 consists of 12 residues. V was trimmed by 2 bases and J by 7 bases, leaving 3 bases between them. The V gene's germline CDR1 is MNHNY and CDR2 SVGAGI (reference sequence). Written as DNA, the CDR3 is TGTGCCAGCAGTTACCTGAATTCACCCCTCCACTTT. Translation: CASSYLNSPLHF.

This chain links TRBV29-1 with TRBJ2-1, with TRBD2 matching 8 bases. With 2 bases clipped from V and 7 bases from J, the junction kept 13 bases outside the gene matches. The germline gives CDR1 SQVTM, CDR2 ANQGSEA. The CDR3 spans 16 residues. The CDR3 spells CSVETPLKRELNEQFF. The CDR3 DNA reads as TGCAGCGTTGAAACCCCCCTAAAGCGGGAGTTGAATGAGCAGTTCTTC.

The chain is built from TRBV27 and TRBJ1-2, with 7 bases lining up with TRBD1. The CDR3 consists of 14 residues. The V and J ends lost 0 bases and 5 bases, in that order; junction bases with no gene match: 3. Germline CDR1 MNHEY, CDR2 SMNVEV (reference sequence). The chain's CDR3 is CASSLSAGGYGYTF. CDR3 nucleotide sequence: TGTGCCAGCAGTTTATCGGCAGGGGGGTATGGCTACACCTTC.